These T cell receptor beta chains were read from a single sample in a study of T cells in Graves' hyperthyroidism and ophthalmopathy. TCRdb fed the multiplex PCR reads into MiXCR, producing one record per CDR3 protein. Of 660,000 or so distinct CDR3 sequences detected, roughly 45% appear once; the ten largest clones hold less than 9%. The sequencing input was peripheral blood or thyroid tissue (not recorded which). Receptors originate from an adult man with Graves' disease, either hyperthyroidism or ophthalmopathy (not recorded which). Both conserved end residues are part of each CDR3. The D gene is left open where the match is weak. Clone size is given for some rows only: seen once, a few or many times, or a class if the clone is expanded.

cdr3_length: 17; v_call: TRBV7-2; d_call: TRBD1; j_call: TRBJ2-5; clone_size: once; cdr3_aa: CASSLEFWAGGVKTQYF; cdr3_nt: TGTGCCAGCAGCTTAGAGTTTTGGGCAGGGGGAGTAAAGACCCAGTACTTC
cdr3_length: 15; v_call: TRBV10-3; d_call: NA; j_call: TRBJ1-1; clone_size: NA; cdr3_aa: CAISAPYSGTREAFF; cdr3_nt: TGTGCCATCAGTGCTCCCTATTCCGGGACACGTGAAGCTTTCTTT
cdr3_length: 13; v_call: TRBV5-1; d_call: NA; j_call: TRBJ1-2; clone_size: NA; cdr3_aa: CASKGPAGDGYTF; cdr3_nt: TGCGCCAGCAAAGGTCCGGCAGGGGATGGCTACACCTTC
cdr3_length: 15; v_call: TRBV15; d_call: NA; j_call: TRBJ1-4; clone_size: NA; cdr3_aa: CATSRTAGAREKLFF; cdr3_nt: TGTGCCACCAGCAGGACAGCGGGGGCCCGGGAAAAACTGTTTTTT
cdr3_length: 13; v_call: TRBV7-9; d_call: NA; j_call: TRBJ1-2; clone_size: NA; cdr3_aa: CASSLGVVDGYTF; cdr3_nt: TGTGCCAGCAGCCTAGGGGTAGTCGATGGCTACACCTTC
cdr3_length: 16; v_call: TRBV10-1; d_call: TRBD1; j_call: TRBJ1-1; clone_size: NA; cdr3_aa: CAIFNRGPLTNTEAFF; cdr3_nt: TGCGCCATCTTCAACAGGGGCCCCCTCACTAACACTGAAGCTTTCTTT
cdr3_length: 16; v_call: TRBV7-9; d_call: NA; j_call: TRBJ2-7; clone_size: NA; cdr3_aa: CASSYSGAAVTYEQYF; cdr3_nt: TGTGCCAGCAGTTACTCGGGTGCGGCGGTTACCTACGAGCAGTACTTC
cdr3_length: 15; v_call: TRBV24-1; d_call: NA; j_call: TRBJ1-3; clone_size: many; cdr3_aa: CATSDPTGGGNTIYF; cdr3_nt: TGTGCCACCAGTGACCCGACAGGTGGTGGAAACACCATATATTTT
cdr3_length: 14; v_call: TRBV12-3/TRBV12-4; d_call: TRBD1; j_call: TRBJ1-1; clone_size: NA; cdr3_aa: CASSPTDRATEAFF; cdr3_nt: TGTGCCAGCAGTCCCACGGACAGGGCCACTGAAGCTTTCTTT
cdr3_length: 17; v_call: TRBV10-2; d_call: NA; j_call: TRBJ2-5; clone_size: NA; cdr3_aa: CASSVHPASTGQETQYF; cdr3_nt: TGCGCCAGCAGTGTTCATCCGGCTTCGACAGGTCAAGAGACCCAGTACTTC
cdr3_length: 18; v_call: TRBV7-9; d_call: NA; j_call: TRBJ2-7; clone_size: NA; cdr3_aa: CASSSTLTGDGTAYEQYF; cdr3_nt: TGTGCCAGCAGCAGTACGCTCACCGGAGACGGGACCGCCTACGAGCAGTACTTC
cdr3_length: 14; v_call: TRBV2; d_call: NA; j_call: TRBJ1-5; clone_size: NA; cdr3_aa: CASSYTGDGQPQHF; cdr3_nt: TGTGCCAGCAGTTATACAGGAGATGGTCAGCCCCAGCATTTT
cdr3_length: 14; v_call: TRBV11-1; d_call: NA; j_call: TRBJ1-2; clone_size: NA; cdr3_aa: CASSLVDSGSGYTF; cdr3_nt: TGTGCCAGCAGCTTAGTGGACAGCGGTAGTGGCTACACCTTC
cdr3_length: 15; v_call: TRBV20-1; d_call: TRBD2; j_call: TRBJ2-5; clone_size: few; cdr3_aa: CSALGLAGYQETQYF; cdr3_nt: TGCAGTGCTTTAGGACTAGCGGGGTATCAAGAGACCCAGTACTTC
cdr3_length: 13; v_call: TRBV10-3; d_call: NA; j_call: TRBJ2-7; clone_size: NA; cdr3_aa: CAISYLESYEQYF; cdr3_nt: TGTGCCATCAGTTATTTGGAGTCCTACGAGCAGTACTTC